This T cell receptor (beta chain) is drawn from a study of OX40 agonist ivuxolimab in advanced cancers. This clone was picked up one time. Germline CDR1 and CDR2: SGHRS and YFSETQ. Trimming took 0 bases from V and 4 from J, leaving 5 bases between them. The CDR3 loop spans 13 amino acids. Assay: immunoSEQ multiplex PCR; the TCRdb copy retains only in-frame clones and omits some. The table includes around 76,000 clones, roughly 90% detected once. Sequenced here: CD4+ or CD8+ T cells sorted from blood, sampled in a trial of the OX40 agonist ivuxolimab. This chain joins TRBV5-1 and TRBJ1-3; no clear D gene. The source of this sequence is an adult with an advanced solid tumor such as melanoma, head and neck, liver or kidney cancer. The CDR3 sequence: CASSLGQGNTIYF. The DNA of the CDR3 is TGCGCCAGCAGCTTGGGACAAGGAAACACCATATATTTT.